This TCR beta chain was captured in a study of cytomegalovirus exposure and HLA in healthy donors. Study outcomes and limitations: Associated with cytomegalovirus, according to the listing, were approximately 160 TCR beta chains. Based on reports, TCR beta sequences accurately predicted HLA-A and HLA-B alleles for most subjects.

On this clone itself: Its antigen is still unknown.

Germline V gene sequence: CDR1 MGHRA, CDR2 YSYEKL. Trimming took 1 base from V and 2 from J; bases not matched to a gene: 9. The CDR3 has 17 amino acids. The PCR ran on 60 Vbeta and 13 Jbeta primers. Produced via immunoSEQ multiplex PCR; TCRdb's table is partial and in-frame only. This sample has 150,000 to 200,000 clones, with around 79% found just once. The chain couples TRBV4-1 to TRBJ1-2, with 8 bases identical to TRBD1. Sequenced sample: PBMCs. The TCR comes from a male donor in good health and CMV-seropositive. The CDR3 sequence: CASSQGTGKTFNYGYTF. The CDR3 DNA reads as TGCGCCAGCAGCCAAGGGACAGGGAAAACGTTCAACTATGGCTACACCTTC.